Listed below are T cell receptor beta chains from one sample, sequenced in a study of control samples from healthy donors and cancer patients. TCRdb's copy holds only in-frame clones and misses some; the assay was immunoSEQ multiplex PCR. The repertoire holds roughly 100,000 clones, with 92% as singletons. Sequenced input: blood. The receptors stem from a woman in her late teens or twenties in good health. Both conserved end residues are part of each CDR3. The D gene is left open where the match is weak. Clone sizes are given selectively: once, few, many, or a class where the clone is expanded.

cdr3_aa cdr3_nt v_call clone_size d_call j_call
CASSLISGRGETQYF TGTGCCAGCAGCTTGATCAGCGGGAGGGGAGAGACCCAGTACTTC TRBV9 once TRBD2 TRBJ2-5
CASSLTGFSGNTIYF TGTGCCAGCAGCCTAACAGGATTCTCTGGAAACACCATATATTTT TRBV5-4 NA NA TRBJ1-3
CASTSLLGSLNTEAFF TGTGCCAGCACCTCACTCCTAGGGAGTTTGAACACTGAAGCTTTCTTT TRBV27 NA NA TRBJ1-1
CASSFGGARHEQYF TGTGCCAGCAGTTTTGGGGGGGCCCGCCACGAGCAGTACTTC TRBV5-5 NA NA TRBJ2-7
CASTPPGTGFYNEQFF TGTGCCAGCACCCCGCCAGGGACGGGGTTTTACAATGAGCAGTTCTTC TRBV27 NA NA TRBJ2-1
CATSRDSGAPQPQHF TGTGCCACCAGCAGAGATAGTGGGGCCCCTCAGCCCCAGCATTTT TRBV15 NA NA TRBJ1-5
CASSPRGDSSGNTIYF TGTGCCAGCTCACCACGCGGGGACTCCTCTGGAAACACCATATATTTT TRBV18 NA NA TRBJ1-3
CATSRELRGTGELFF TGTGCCACCAGCAGAGAGTTAAGAGGAACCGGGGAGCTGTTTTTT TRBV15 few NA TRBJ2-2
CASRTGGTGANVLTF TGTGCCAGCAGGACAGGGGGAACTGGGGCCAACGTCCTGACTTTC TRBV6-6 NA TRBD1 TRBJ2-6
CASSLKLTGLNTEAFF TGTGCCAGCAGTCTAAAACTAACAGGCCTGAACACTGAAGCTTTCTTT TRBV2 NA NA TRBJ1-1
CASRGTGRGDGYTF TGTGCCAGCAGGGGGACAGGGAGGGGTGATGGCTACACCTTC TRBV28 NA TRBD1 TRBJ1-2
CASSPGTGREQYF TGTGCCAGCAGCCCGGGGACAGGGCGAGAGCAGTACTTC TRBV3-1/TRBV3-2 NA TRBD1 TRBJ2-7
CATSDPTGLRDGYTF TGTGCCACCAGTGATCCCACAGGATTGCGGGATGGCTACACCTTC TRBV24-1 NA NA TRBJ1-2
CASSQDSGGANYGYTF TGCGCCAGCAGCCAAGATTCTGGGGGAGCCAACTATGGCTACACCTTC TRBV4-3 NA NA TRBJ1-2
CASSIRSEYSPLHF TGTGCCAGCAGCATCCGAAGCGAATATTCACCCCTCCACTTT TRBV5-4 NA NA TRBJ1-6
CASSLVIRAVKDYGYTF TGTGCCAGCAGCTTAGTTATTAGGGCAGTGAAAGACTATGGCTACACCTTC TRBV7-8 few NA TRBJ1-2
CASRTSWGSSNEQFF TGTGCCAGCAGGACGTCGTGGGGGAGTAGCAATGAGCAGTTCTTC TRBV27 NA NA TRBJ2-1
CASSLVAPNNSPLHF TGTGCCAGCAGCTTGGTGGCACCAAATAATTCACCCCTCCACTTT TRBV5-5 NA NA TRBJ1-6
CAISPFEGYTF TGTGCCATCAGTCCCTTCGAGGGCTACACCTTC TRBV10-3 once NA TRBJ1-2
CASTIGPQGLWLEQFF TGTGCCAGTACCATAGGTCCACAGGGGCTGTGGCTTGAGCAGTTCTTC TRBV19 NA TRBD1 TRBJ2-1
CASSSGQGWNEQFF TGTGCCAGCAGTTCCGGACAGGGATGGAATGAGCAGTTCTTC TRBV6-2/TRBV6-3 NA TRBD1 TRBJ2-1
CANHLGQGVFGNTTYF TGTGCCAACCACCTGGGACAGGGGGTTTTTGGAAACACCACATATTTT TRBV27 NA TRBD1 TRBJ1-3
CASSLVPYNEQFF TGTGCCAGCAGTTTAGTCCCCTACAATGAGCAGTTCTTC TRBV12-3/TRBV12-4 NA NA TRBJ2-1
CATREGDSNQPQHF TGTGCCACCAGAGAAGGAGATAGCAATCAGCCCCAGCATTTT TRBV24-1 NA NA TRBJ1-5
CATGGGTSGHNEQFF TGTGCCACGGGTGGGGGGACTAGCGGACATAATGAGCAGTTCTTC TRBV6-5 medium-sized TRBD2 TRBJ2-1
CSASSGKDRLEYGYTF TGCAGTGCTAGTAGTGGTAAGGACAGGCTGGAATATGGCTACACCTTC TRBV20-1 NA TRBD1 TRBJ1-2
CASSVDLERWRPSSGNTIYF TGTGCCAGCAGCGTCGACTTAGAAAGGTGGAGGCCCTCCTCTGGAAACACCATATATTTT TRBV9 once NA TRBJ1-3
CASSLGPAYQETQYF TGTGCCAGCAGCTTGGGACCGGCGTACCAAGAGACCCAGTACTTC TRBV5-4 NA NA TRBJ2-5
CASSDKGQGAGTEAFF TGTGCCAGCAGTGATAAGGGACAGGGGGCGGGCACTGAAGCTTTCTTT TRBV6-1 NA TRBD1 TRBJ1-1
CASSPYRLGAMNTEAFF TGTGCCAGCAGCCCTTATAGGCTAGGTGCAATGAACACTGAAGCTTTCTTT TRBV14 NA NA TRBJ1-1
CASSWAREPYNEQFF TGCGCCAGCAGCTGGGCCCGGGAGCCCTACAATGAGCAGTTCTTC TRBV5-1 NA NA TRBJ2-1
CSVSDYLKYF TGCAGCGTTTCGGACTACTTGAAGTATTTT TRBV29-1 NA NA TRBJ2-3